The rows below give T cell receptor beta chains drawn from one sample of a study of blood T cells in healthy people across ages. TCRdb processed the 5' RACE reads anew with MiXCR; each CDR3 protein has one entry. Altogether 1.5 million to 2 million distinct CDR3 sequences are present, about 31% being singletons, with the ten largest covering around 11%. Sequenced: blood. The receptor set was obtained from a woman younger than 45 in good health. The CDR3 runs from the conserved cysteine through the conserved F or W. D genes are given only for firm matches. A row's size may be missing; if present it is once, few, many or a size class.

cdr3_aa | cdr3_nt | j_call | clone_size | d_call | v_call
CASRRGTVGNSPLHF | TGTGCCAGCAGGCGAGGGACAGTCGGAAATTCACCCCTCCACTTT | TRBJ1-6 | few | TRBD1 | TRBV27
CASSVAGAYNEQFF | TGTGCCAGCAGCGTAGCGGGGGCATACAATGAGCAGTTCTTC | TRBJ2-1 | many | NA | TRBV9
CASSFGRDASTDTQYF | TGCGCCAGCAGCTTTGGGAGGGACGCCAGCACAGATACGCAGTATTTT | TRBJ2-3 | NA | TRBD2 | TRBV5-1
CASSLGGTYNEQYF | TGCGCCAGCAGCTTGGGGGGGACATACAATGAGCAGTACTTC | TRBJ2-7 | few | NA | TRBV5-1
CSARDPGSGGYNEQFF | TGCAGTGCTAGAGATCCTGGTAGCGGAGGGTACAATGAGCAGTTCTTC | TRBJ2-1 | NA | NA | TRBV20-1
CASSDRYNQPQHF | TGTGCCAGCAGTGACAGATACAATCAGCCCCAGCATTTT | TRBJ1-5 | NA | NA | TRBV25-1
CASSQGLATAKNIQYF | TGTGCCAGCAGCCAAGGACTAGCGACGGCCAAAAACATTCAGTACTTC | TRBJ2-4 | NA | TRBD2 | TRBV27
CASSPTSVSTDTQYF | TGTGCCAGCAGTCCGACTAGCGTAAGCACAGATACGCAGTATTTT | TRBJ2-3 | few | TRBD2 | TRBV27
CASSGATSGSYNEQFF | TGTGCCAGCAGTGGGGCGACTAGCGGCTCCTACAATGAGCAGTTCTTC | TRBJ2-1 | NA | TRBD2 | TRBV2
CASSQIPPSGELFF | TGCGCCAGCAGCCAGATCCCCCCCTCCGGGGAGCTGTTTTTT | TRBJ2-2 | NA | NA | TRBV4-1
CASSSGQGNSYEQYF | TGTGCCAGCAGTTCGGGACAGGGAAACTCCTACGAGCAGTACTTC | TRBJ2-7 | NA | TRBD1 | TRBV12-3/TRBV12-4
CASSLEIWEQFF | TGTGCCAGCAGCTTAGAAATTTGGGAGCAGTTCTTC | TRBJ2-1 | many | NA | TRBV7-2
CASSQRFTDGGYTF | TGTGCCAGCAGCCAACGCTTTACGGATGGGGGCTACACCTTC | TRBJ1-2 | few | NA | TRBV3-1
CASSQAHLGGEKLFF | TGCGCCAGCAGCCAAGCACACCTTGGGGGTGAAAAACTGTTTTTT | TRBJ1-4 | NA | NA | TRBV4-1
CSVRPYLGSYEQYF | TGCAGCGTCCGTCCATACCTAGGCTCCTACGAGCAGTACTTC | TRBJ2-7 | many | NA | TRBV29-1
CASSRQGLTSPLHF | TGTGCCAGCAGCCGACAGGGGTTGACCTCACCCCTCCACTTT | TRBJ1-6 | NA | TRBD1 | TRBV5-5
CASSQDPGRIYNSPLHF | TGTGCCAGCAGCCAAGATCCGGGACGGATCTATAATTCACCCCTCCACTTT | TRBJ1-6 | few | NA | TRBV3-1
CASRGYQNTEAFF | TGTGCCAGCAGGGGATACCAGAACACTGAAGCTTTCTTT | TRBJ1-1 | NA | NA | TRBV28
CAISEDTKYNQPQHF | TGTGCCATCAGTGAGGACACGAAATACAATCAGCCCCAGCATTTT | TRBJ1-5 | few | NA | TRBV10-3
CSVVMNTEAFF | TGCAGCGTTGTAATGAACACTGAAGCTTTCTTT | TRBJ1-1 | many | NA | TRBV29-1
CASSRLGAGPLSYEQYF | TGTGCCAGCAGCCGTCTTGGAGCTGGACCCTTGTCCTACGAGCAGTACTTC | TRBJ2-7 | NA | NA | TRBV7-6
CASSLFRGLYEQYF | TGTGCCAGCAGTTTATTCAGGGGACTCTACGAGCAGTACTTC | TRBJ2-7 | few | NA | TRBV28
CASSLGVVSYNGQFF | TGTGCCAGCAGCTTAGGAGTAGTCTCCTACAATGGGCAGTTCTTC | TRBJ2-1 | NA | NA | TRBV11-2
CASSVGTEITDTQYF | TGTGCCAGCAGCGTGGGGACAGAAATCACAGATACGCAGTATTTT | TRBJ2-3 | NA | TRBD1 | TRBV5-6
CASTPGGGNWGNEQFF | TGTGCCAGCACCCCAGGGGGGGGCAACTGGGGCAATGAGCAGTTCTTC | TRBJ2-1 | NA | NA | TRBV5-6
CASSIRDSAYF | TGCGCCAGCAGTATCCGGGACTCCGCGTATTTT | TRBJ2-3 | NA | NA | TRBV10-1
CASSPGTSGGEQYF | TGTGCCAGCAGCCCGGGGACTAGCGGGGGCGAGCAGTACTTC | TRBJ2-7 | few | TRBD2 | TRBV7-6
CASSQEQTGRTLAKNIQYF | TGTGCCAGCAGCCAAGAACAAACGGGAAGGACCCTAGCCAAAAACATTCAGTACTTC | TRBJ2-4 | few | NA | TRBV4-2
CASSLAPPSGRGGNEQFF | TGTGCCAGCAGCTTAGCCCCACCTAGCGGGAGGGGGGGCAATGAGCAGTTCTTC | TRBJ2-1 | few | TRBD2 | TRBV7-2
CAWIRGLPGDTQYF | TGTGCCTGGATCAGAGGGCTACCGGGGGATACGCAGTATTTT | TRBJ2-3 | NA | NA | TRBV30